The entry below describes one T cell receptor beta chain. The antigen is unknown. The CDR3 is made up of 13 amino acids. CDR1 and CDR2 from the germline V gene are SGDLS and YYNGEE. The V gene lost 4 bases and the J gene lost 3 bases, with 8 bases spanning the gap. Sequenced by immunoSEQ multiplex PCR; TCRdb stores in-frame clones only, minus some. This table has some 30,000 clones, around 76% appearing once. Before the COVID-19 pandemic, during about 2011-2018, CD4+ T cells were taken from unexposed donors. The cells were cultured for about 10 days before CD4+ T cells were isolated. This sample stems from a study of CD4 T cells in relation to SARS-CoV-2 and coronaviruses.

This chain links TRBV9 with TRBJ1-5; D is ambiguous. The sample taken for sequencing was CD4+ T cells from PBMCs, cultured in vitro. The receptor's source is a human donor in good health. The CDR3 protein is CASSPDDNQPQHF. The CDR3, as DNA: TGTGCCAGCAGCCCTGATGACAATCAGCCCCAGCATTTT.